The rows below give T cell receptor beta chains drawn from one sample of a study of cytomegalovirus exposure and HLA in healthy donors. The assay was immunoSEQ multiplex PCR, and TCRdb's table has in-frame clones only and misses some. The sample has some 130,000 clones, roughly 60% seen once. The material sequenced was PBMCs. These receptors came from a man aged 35 to 55 in good health and CMV-seropositive. CDR3s include the opening cysteine and the closing phenylalanine or tryptophan. The D gene is left open where the match is weak. Only some rows state a clone size, as once, few, many or a class for expanded clones.

v_call	d_call	j_call	clone_size	cdr3_nt	cdr3_aa
TRBV27	.	TRBJ1-1	.	TGTGCCAGCAGCGACAGAGTGAACACTGAAGCTTTCTTT	CASSDRVNTEAFF
TRBV11-1	TRBD1	TRBJ2-1	few	TGTGCCAGCAGCCAGTTGGGGACAGGTTACAATGAGCAGTTCTTC	CASSQLGTGYNEQFF
TRBV5-1	.	TRBJ1-2	.	TGCGCCAGCAGCTTGGCCCTAGTAGCGTATGGCTACACCTTC	CASSLALVAYGYTF
TRBV6-5	TRBD1	TRBJ2-7	few	TGTGCCAGCAGTGGGCCGGGACAGCCCACCTACGAGCAGTACTTC	CASSGPGQPTYEQYF
TRBV27	TRBD2	TRBJ2-7	.	TGTGCCAGCAGTTTAGCGGGGGGCACCGTATCCTACGAGCAGTACTTC	CASSLAGGTVSYEQYF
TRBV12-5	TRBD2	TRBJ2-3	.	TGTGCTAGTAGTGGCGGGGGGTTGGATACGCAGTATTTT	CASSGGGLDTQYF
TRBV7-9	.	TRBJ2-7	.	TGTTCCAGCAGCTCGGCGGCCTACGAGCAGTACTTC	CSSSSAAYEQYF
TRBV5-1	TRBD2	TRBJ2-5	once	TGCGCCAGCAGCTTGGGTAGCGGGGGGGCCGTGGAGACCCAGTACTTC	CASSLGSGGAVETQYF
TRBV2	TRBD1	TRBJ2-3	.	TGTGCCAGCAGTGACCGAGGGGGCACCACAGATACGCAGTATTTT	CASSDRGGTTDTQYF
TRBV5-4	TRBD2	TRBJ2-7	few	TGTGCCAGCAGCTTGGGTATGGCGGGAGGTAACTACGAGCAGTACTTC	CASSLGMAGGNYEQYF
TRBV6-1	TRBD1	TRBJ2-7	.	TGTGCCAGCAGAAGACAGGGGGAAGGGGACGAGCAGTACTTC	CASRRQGEGDEQYF
TRBV27	.	TRBJ2-4	.	TGTGCCAGCAGTTTAGAGGGATTCGCCAAAAACATTCAGTACTTC	CASSLEGFAKNIQYF
TRBV7-9	TRBD2	TRBJ2-1	few	TGTGCCAGCAGCTCTGGGGGGACTAGCGGCTACAATGAGCAGTTCTTC	CASSSGGTSGYNEQFF
TRBV7-9	.	TRBJ2-3	.	TGTGCCAGCAGCTTAGCGGGGATAGCGGTCCCTAGCTCAGATACGCAGTATTTT	CASSLAGIAVPSSDTQYF
TRBV6-1	.	TRBJ1-5	.	TGTGCCAGCAGTGAAGTAAGCAGGGGAGTTGGCAATCAGCCCCAGCATTTT	CASSEVSRGVGNQPQHF
TRBV5-8	.	TRBJ1-2	few	TGTGCCAGCAGCCCGTCTCCCGACTACGATGGCTACACCTTC	CASSPSPDYDGYTF
TRBV19	TRBD1	TRBJ1-1	.	TGTGCCAGTAGTCGGGACAGGGATCCGAGCACTGAAGCTTTCTTT	CASSRDRDPSTEAFF
TRBV28	.	TRBJ2-5	.	TGTGCCAGCAGTTTAGGGTTAGCCTTGTACCAAGAGACCCAGTACTTC	CASSLGLALYQETQYF